Sequencing of this T cell receptor (beta chain) was carried out in a study of OX40 agonist ivuxolimab in advanced cancers. This CDR3 is built from 16 residues. The repertoire was sequenced with immunoSEQ multiplex PCR; TCRdb's copy has only in-frame clones and lacks some. The data contain some 69,000 clones, about 93% of them singletons. The sequences come from CD4+ or CD8+ T cells sorted from blood, collected in a trial of the OX40 agonist ivuxolimab. The V and J genes are TRBV12-1 and TRBJ2-5; the D call in the table, TRBD1, was not verified against the DNA. TRBV12-1 is recorded as a pseudogene. The clonotype comes from an adult with an advanced solid tumor such as melanoma, head and neck, liver or kidney cancer. The CDR3 is CASSFGDRVYQETQYF. The CDR3 DNA is TGTGCCAGCAGCTTTGGGGACAGGGTGTACCAAGAGACCCAGTACTTC.